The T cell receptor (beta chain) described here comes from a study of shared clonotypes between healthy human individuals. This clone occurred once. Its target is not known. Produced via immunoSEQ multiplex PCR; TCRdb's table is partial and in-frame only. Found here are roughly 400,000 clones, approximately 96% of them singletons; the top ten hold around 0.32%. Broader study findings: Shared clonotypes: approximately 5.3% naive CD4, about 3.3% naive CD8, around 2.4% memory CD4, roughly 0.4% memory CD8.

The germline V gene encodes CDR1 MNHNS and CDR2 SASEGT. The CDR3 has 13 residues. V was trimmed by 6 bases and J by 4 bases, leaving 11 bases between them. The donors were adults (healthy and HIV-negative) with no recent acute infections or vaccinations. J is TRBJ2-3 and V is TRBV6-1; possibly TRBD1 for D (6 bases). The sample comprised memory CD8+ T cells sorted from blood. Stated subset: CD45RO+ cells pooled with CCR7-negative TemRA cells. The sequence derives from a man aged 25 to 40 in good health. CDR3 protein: CASSNEGADTQYF. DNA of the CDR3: TGTGCCAGCAGCAACGAGGGGGCAGATACGCAGTATTTT.